This entry lists 6 T cell receptor beta chains sequenced from one sample in a study of shared clonotypes between healthy human individuals (dated by TCRdb to about 2020). Preparation of the library involved the immunoSEQ multiplex PCR assay. Held by TCRdb, this immuneACCESS table contains in-frame sequences only and omits some clones. Under half of the omission traces to an unresolved V gene where checked; the cause of the rest is unknown. A total of a few hundred thousand clones appear in this sample, about 74% of them only once. The ten most abundant clones make up 10% to 13% of the sample. Material: memory CD4+ T cells sorted from blood. The cell subset or site label for this specimen denotes: CD45RA-negative fraction. The source of these receptors is a man aged 30 to 39 in good health.

This clone came up a few times. Other DNA sequences in the same sample also yield this CDR3. The CDR3 spells CATSRTGDSNQPQHF. DNA for the CDR3: TGTGCCACCAGCAGGACAGGAGATAGCAATCAGCCCCAGCATTTT. The chain uses TRBV15 and TRBJ1-5; D is perhaps TRBD1 (6 bases). CDR1 is LNHNV, CDR2 YYDKDF, per germline (reference sequence). Trimming left V 3 bases short and J 0 bases short, with 9 bases between. The CDR3 is 15 amino acids. Together with reference TRBV15 and TRBJ1-5, the CDR3 gives the full variable domain: DAMVIQNPRYQVTQFGKPVTLSCSQTLNHNVMYWYQQKSSQAPKLLFHYYDKDFNNEADTPDNFQSRRPNTSFCFLDIRSPGLGDTAMYLCATSRTGDSNQPQHFGDGTRLSIL.

V usage is TRBV30 and J usage is TRBJ1-3; 7 positions match TRBD1. The germline V gene encodes CDR1 GTSNPN and CDR2 SVGIG (reference sequence). The CDR3 spans 16 residues. The trim removed 3 bases at V and 5 bases at J, leaving 13 bases unmatched. CDR3 coding DNA: TGTGCCTGGAGACTAGCCAGGACAGGATGGAGAAACACCATATATTTT. Translation: CAWRLARTGWRNTIYF.

The chain has TRBV10-1 and TRBJ2-2, with 8 bases identical to TRBD1. V dropped 4 bases and J dropped 3; count of bases not matched to a gene: 10. The germline V gene encodes CDR1 WNHNN and CDR2 SYGVQD (reference sequence). The CDR3 contains 17 residues. The CDR3 region is CASSALQGAGDTGELFF. The CDR3 DNA is TGCGCCAGCAGTGCACTTCAGGGGGCAGGGGACACCGGGGAGCTGTTTTTT.

The chain is built from TRBV18 and TRBJ2-1; 9 bases fit TRBD1. This CDR3 is 16 amino acids long. V lost 3 bases and J lost 7; bases outside the gene matches: 10. The germline V gene encodes CDR1 KGHSH and CDR2 LQKENI. The CDR3 here is CASSPPLGTGRNEQFF. The CDR3 DNA reads TGTGCCAGCTCACCCCCTTTGGGGACAGGGAGGAATGAGCAGTTCTTC.

The chain employs TRBV7-6 and TRBJ2-3; 10 nucleotides align to TRBD2. The length of the CDR3 is 15 residues. V was clipped by 0 bases and J by 11 bases; unmatched bases: 8. Germline CDR1 is SGHVS and CDR2 is FNYEAQ. CDR3 nucleotides: TGTGCCAGCAGCTTAGCGGGGACTAGCGTGGGAAAGCAGTATTTT. Protein product: CASSLAGTSVGKQYF.

The chain combines TRBV6-1 with TRBJ2-1; D may be TRBD1 or TRBD2 (5 bases each). With 1 base removed from V and 7 bases from J, the gap between germline ends came to 5 bases. The CDR3 spans 12 residues. Germline assignment: CDR1 MNHNS and CDR2 SASEGT. CDR3 bases: TGTGCCAGCAGTGAAGGGGGGAATGAGCAGTTCTTC. It is translated as CASSEGGNEQFF.